The 28 T cell receptor beta chains presented below share a single source sample, sequenced in a study of blood T cell repertoires in COVID-19. Profiling relied on immunoSEQ multiplex PCR, and the TCRdb table lists in-frame clones only, not all of them. The sample carries 130,000 to 150,000 clones, around 91% recorded once. The sequenced sample consisted of peripheral blood. Receptors were obtained from a man aged 18 to 30 with COVID-19, enrolled during active disease.

The rearrangement links TRBV29-1 to TRBJ2-7, with a possible D match to TRBD1 (6 bases). Germline V gene data show CDR1 as SQVTM and CDR2 as ANQGSEA. The CDR3 runs 13 residues. Trimming removed 6 bases from V and 3 bases from J, with 15 bases in between. CDR3 sequence reads: CSVVTGTHYEQYF. The CDR3 DNA reads TGCAGCGTCGTCACCGGGACACACTACGAGCAGTACTTC.

This chain uses TRBV7-9 with TRBJ2-7; TRBD2 matches 10 bases. Germline trimming cut 6 bases from V and 7 bases from J; bases unmatched to any gene: 18. In germline, CDR1 is SEHNR, CDR2 FQNEAQ (reference sequence). The CDR3 has 17 amino acids. The CDR3 spells CASSHPEGLAAAGEQYF. CDR3 bases: TGTGCCAGCAGTCACCCTGAAGGACTAGCGGCCGCGGGGGAGCAGTACTTC.

J is TRBJ1-4 and V is TRBV27, with D possibly TRBD1 on 5 matching bases. The CDR3 is 13 residues long. The germline gives CDR1 MNHEY, CDR2 SMNVEV (reference sequence). V gave up 7 bases and J gave up 3 bases, with 9 bases separating them. CDR3 loop: CASKRDSNEKLFF. CDR3 DNA: TGTGCCAGCAAAAGGGACTCTAATGAAAAACTGTTTTTT.

This clone was observed many times. The J gene is TRBJ2-5, the V gene TRBV27; 8 bases map to TRBD2. Germline loops: CDR1 MNHEY, CDR2 SMNVEV (reference sequence). There are 18 residues in the CDR3. Trimming cost V 3 bases and J 7 bases; bases outside gene matches: 19. The CDR3 coding sequence is TGTGCCAGCAGTTTGGAGGTCGGGGGGGGCGCCGACCGTAGGACCCAGTACTTC. Protein: CASSLEVGGGADRRTQYF.

Of note for this clone: The same CDR3 can be traced to other DNA sequences in this sample. The chain joins TRBV9 to TRBJ2-3; 7 bases match TRBD2. This CDR3 has 14 residues. In germline, CDR1 is SGDLS, CDR2 YYNGEE. Unmatched junction bases numbered 3, after V lost 2 bases and J lost 3 bases. CDR3 region: CASSVGGRTDTQYF. Here the CDR3 DNA reads TGTGCCAGCAGCGTGGGCGGGAGAACAGATACGCAGTATTTT.

V and J are TRBV7-9 and TRBJ1-5; possibly TRBD1 for D (6 bases). The CDR3 spans 14 residues. Per the germline V gene, CDR1 is SEHNR and CDR2 is FQNEAQ (reference sequence). Trimming removed 5 bases at V and 7 bases at J, with 15 bases between. The chain's CDR3 is CASSPTGIRQPQHF. The CDR3 DNA sequence: TGTGCCAGCAGCCCTACAGGGATACGGCAGCCCCAGCATTTT. The full variable domain, rest sourced from reference TRBV7-9 and TRBJ1-5, is DTGVSQNPRHKITKRGQNVTFRCDPISEHNRLYWYRQTLGQGPEFLTYFQNEAQLEKSRLLSDRFSAERPKGSFSTLEIQRTEQGDSAMYLCASSPTGIRQPQHFGDGTRLSIL.

The rearrangement links TRBV7-8 to TRBJ1-2; TRBD1 aligns across 7 bases. The CDR3 covers 13 residues. CDR1 and CDR2 (germline): SGHVS, FQNEAQ. V gave up 5 bases and J gave up 8 bases; unmatched junction bases: 8. CDR3 in amino acids: CASSRTGDGGYTF. The CDR3 coding sequence is TGTGCCAGCAGCCGTACAGGGGATGGGGGCTACACCTTC.

CDR3 nucleotide sequence: TGTGCCAGCAGCCAAGATAACTCGGGCGCGGGAGGGCCGGTGTACACCGGGGAGCTGTTTTTT. This gives the protein CASSQDNSGAGGPVYTGELFF. The V gene is TRBV4-2, the J gene TRBJ2-2; TRBD2 aligns across 9 bases. After removal of 0 bases from V and 3 bases from J, the junction contained 17 bases not matched to a gene. The CDR3 length is 21 residues. Germline V gene sequence: CDR1 LGHNA, CDR2 YNFKEQ.

The chain employs TRBV28 and TRBJ1-6; D perhaps matches TRBD1 (5 bases). The CDR3 is 14 amino acids. Trimming shortened V by 6 bases and J by 5 bases, and 11 bases separated the two germline ends. Germline assignment: CDR1 MDHEN and CDR2 SYDVKM. CDR3 sequence: CASRGPWNNSPLHF. CDR3 DNA sequence: TGTGCCAGCAGGGGGCCATGGAATAATTCACCCCTCCACTTT. Drawing the rest from reference TRBV28 and TRBJ1-6, the complete variable domain is DVKVTQSSRYLVKRTGEKVFLECVQDMDHENMFWYRQDPGLGLRLIYFSYDVKMKEKGDIPEGYSVSREKKERFSLILESASTNQTSMYLCASRGPWNNSPLHFGNGTRLTVT.

The CDR3 nucleotides read TGTGCCACTGGACCGGGACACGGGCTCTACGAGCAGTACTTC. This gives the protein CATGPGHGLYEQYF. The chain is built from TRBV19 and TRBJ2-7; D may be TRBD1 (6 bases). The CDR3 sequence is 14 residues long. Germline loops: CDR1 LNHDA, CDR2 SQIVND (reference sequence). V lost 10 bases to trimming and J lost 3 bases, with 19 bases between them.

The rearrangement links TRBV4-1 to TRBJ1-1; no clear D. Per germline, CDR1 MGHRA and CDR2 YSYEKL. The CDR3 sequence is 14 residues long. Deletions cut 2 bases from V and 5 bases from J, with 12 bases between. This chain's CDR3 is CASSQRLGRTEAFF. CDR3 in DNA: TGCGCCAGCAGCCAACGGTTAGGGAGGACTGAAGCTTTCTTT.

The count of this clone is one. V and J are TRBV6-6 and TRBJ2-1, with 9 bases aligning to TRBD2. The germline V gene has CDR1 MNHNY and CDR2 SVGAGI (reference sequence). With V trimmed by 7 bases and J by 4 bases, 5 bases remained unmatched. The CDR3 runs to 14 residues. The CDR3 DNA sequence: TGTGCCAGCAACAGCGGGAGGCGGTACAATGAGCAGTTCTTC. It encodes CASNSGRRYNEQFF.

The chain employs TRBV11-3 and TRBJ2-3; the D gene is possibly TRBD2 (5 bases). The germline V gene encodes CDR1 SGHNT and CDR2 YENEEA. Between the trimmed V and J ends, which lost 5 bases and 2 bases, there was a span of 23 bases. The CDR3 contains 18 residues. The CDR3 region is CASSLGGPFDRATDTQYF. CDR3 in DNA: TGTGCCAGCAGCCTTGGCGGGCCCTTCGATCGGGCCACAGATACGCAGTATTTT. The complete variable domain, with remaining parts taken from reference TRBV11-3 and TRBJ2-3, reads EAGVVQSPRYKIIEKKQPVAFWCNPISGHNTLYWYLQNLGQGPELLIRYENEEAVDDSQLPKDRFSAERLKGVDSTLKIQPAELGDSAVYLCASSLGGPFDRATDTQYFGPGTRLTVL.

The V gene is TRBV24-1, the J gene TRBJ2-3; 8 positions agree with TRBD2. J was trimmed by 6 bases and V by 4 bases; bases with no gene match: 11. Per the germline V gene, CDR1 is KGHDR and CDR2 is SFDVKD. This CDR3 is built from 16 residues. The DNA for the CDR3 is TGTGCCACCAGTGACCCTAGGGCGGGAGGAGCTGATACGCAGTATTTT. This sequence encodes CATSDPRAGGADTQYF.

The genes are TRBV28 and TRBJ2-1; no reliable D call. Trimming pared 6 bases from V and 10 bases from J, leaving 10 bases between. The V gene's germline CDR1 is MDHEN and CDR2 SYDVKM. CDR3 length: 11 residues. The CDR3 region is CASSFNGEQFF. CDR3 bases: TGTGCCAGCAGCTTTAACGGGGAGCAGTTCTTC.

CDR3 nucleotides: TGTGCCAGCAGTTACTCGAGGGGGGGGTCCTACAATGAGCAGTTCTTC. Translated: CASSYSRGGSYNEQFF. The chain combines TRBV6-5 with TRBJ2-1; tentative D call: TRBD2 (7 bases). CDR1 is MNHEY, CDR2 SVGAGI, per germline. This CDR3 spans 16 amino acids. Trimming shortened V by 0 bases and J by 1 base, and 10 bases separated the two germline ends.

The chain links TRBV4-3 to TRBJ2-3; TRBD1 matches 9 bases. Germline V lookup: CDR1 LGHNA, CDR2 YSLEER. CDR3 length: 16 residues. The ends lost 1 base at V and 4 bases at J; junction bases unmatched: 6. In DNA, the CDR3 is TGCGCCAGCAGCCAAGTGAGGGGACAGGGCGCAGATACGCAGTATTTT. Amino acid sequence: CASSQVRGQGADTQYF.

The chain has TRBV3-1 (or the pseudogene TRBV3-2) and TRBJ1-6; weak D call: TRBD1 (5 bases). The germline CDR1 and CDR2 sequences are LGHDT and YNNKEL (reference sequence). V gave up 4 bases and J gave up 8 bases, with 9 bases separating them. The CDR3 has 13 residues. Here the CDR3 DNA reads TGTGCCAGCAGCCCCGACAGAGATTCACCCCTCCACTTT. Amino acid sequence: CASSPDRDSPLHF.

This chain joins TRBV15 and TRBJ2-3, with 10 bases aligning to TRBD2. The CDR3 has 16 amino acids. The trim removed 4 bases at V and 3 bases at J, leaving 7 bases unmatched. Germline CDR1 LNHNV, CDR2 YYDKDF (reference sequence). The CDR3 DNA is TGTGCCACCAGCACACCTAGCGGGAGCGGGACAGATACGCAGTATTTT. This translates into CATSTPSGSGTDTQYF. The whole variable domain, filled in from reference TRBV15 and TRBJ2-3, reads DAMVIQNPRYQVTQFGKPVTLSCSQTLNHNVMYWYQQKSSQAPKLLFHYYDKDFNNEADTPDNFQSRRPNTSFCFLDIRSPGLGDTAMYLCATSTPSGSGTDTQYFGPGTRLTVL.

V usage is TRBV15 and J usage is TRBJ1-2; 8 nucleotides align to TRBD1. The J segment lost 8 bases and the V segment lost 1 base, leaving 6 bases of the junction unmatched. This CDR3 has 14 residues. CDR1 is LNHNV, CDR2 YYDKDF, per germline (reference sequence). CDR3 sequence: CATSRGAGGLGYTF. The DNA for the CDR3 is TGTGCCACCAGCAGAGGAGCAGGGGGCCTAGGCTACACCTTC.

The J gene is TRBJ2-1, the V gene TRBV3-1 (or the pseudogene TRBV3-2); 8 bases match TRBD1. V shed 3 bases and J 1 base; nucleotides not matched to a gene: 2. The CDR3 is 15 residues long. The germline gives CDR1 LGHDT, CDR2 YNNKEL (reference sequence). CDR3 nucleotide sequence: TGTGCCAGCAGCCAGGACAGGGTTTCCTACAATGAGCAGTTCTTC. The encoded protein is CASSQDRVSYNEQFF.

This chain joins TRBV24-1 and TRBJ2-5; 12 positions agree with TRBD1. The CDR3 length is 16 residues. After removal of 5 bases from V and 4 bases from J, the junction contained 7 bases not matched to a gene. Germline-derived CDR1 and CDR2 are KGHDR and SFDVKD. CDR3 DNA sequence: TGTGCCACCAGTGGGGGGGGACAGGGGGCCGGAGAGACCCAGTACTTC. Protein: CATSGGGQGAGETQYF.

V and J are TRBV7-2 and TRBJ2-5; TRBD1 matches at 7 bases. V lost 4 bases, J lost 5 bases, and 7 bases stayed unmatched. The length of the CDR3 is 14 residues. CDR1 SGHTA and CDR2 FQGNSA come from the germline V gene. The CDR3, as DNA: TGTGCCAGCAGCTCGATGACAGGGACCGAGACCCAGTACTTC. This gives the protein CASSSMTGTETQYF.

The V and J genes are TRBV5-6 and TRBJ1-6; 7 bases are a match to TRBD1. Germline V lookup: CDR1 SGHDT, CDR2 YYEEEE. Trimming took 4 bases from V and 11 from J; bases not matched to a gene: 9. There are 14 residues in the CDR3. In DNA form, the CDR3 reads TGTGCCAGCAGCCTGGACAGGCGGACGGCACCCCTCCACTTT. It specifies CASSLDRRTAPLHF.

The count of this clone is one. This CDR3 is CATSPTISGGRAYNEQFF. Here the CDR3 DNA reads TGTGCCACCAGCCCTACGATCAGCGGCGGGAGGGCCTACAATGAGCAGTTCTTC. This chain uses TRBV15 with TRBJ2-1, with 9 bases matching TRBD2. Germline V lookup: CDR1 LNHNV, CDR2 YYDKDF (reference sequence). Trimming cost V 5 bases and J 2 bases; bases outside gene matches: 13. CDR3 length: 18 residues.

The chain employs TRBV2 and TRBJ2-2, with 11 bases that match TRBD2. This CDR3 is built from 14 residues. The J segment lost 6 bases and the V segment lost 10 bases, leaving 7 bases of the junction unmatched. Germline V gives CDR1 SNHLY, CDR2 FYNNEI. The CDR3 sequence: CAIYSGRGPGELFF. CDR3 in DNA: TGTGCCATCTATAGCGGGAGGGGGCCCGGGGAGCTGTTTTTT.

The rearrangement uses TRBV3-1 (or the pseudogene TRBV3-2) and TRBJ2-3; weak D call: TRBD2 (6 bases). From germline, CDR1 is LGHDT and CDR2 YNNKEL (reference sequence). The CDR3 spans 14 residues. Trimming took off 1 base at V and 1 base at J, with 6 bases between the two ends. The CDR3 loop is CASSQGGGTDTQYF. The CDR3 coding sequence is TGTGCCAGCAGCCAAGGGGGGGGCACAGATACGCAGTATTTT.

The chain links TRBV7-9 to TRBJ1-3; D not certain. Trimming left V 1 base short and J 2 bases short, with 9 bases between. The germline CDR1 and CDR2 sequences are SEHNR and FQNEAQ (reference sequence). The CDR3 loop spans 15 amino acids. The CDR3, as DNA: TGTGCCAGCAGCTTAGTAGCAGTCCCTGGAAACACCATATATTTT. It is translated as CASSLVAVPGNTIYF.